This T cell receptor (beta chain) was captured by sequencing in a study of OX40 agonist ivuxolimab in advanced cancers. Study-level background: Given to patients was ivuxolimab, an agonistic anti-OX40 (CD134) antibody. Those enrolled were approximately 78% male, with a mean age of 60 years and ages from 23 to 79. Three patients, one with hepatocellular carcinoma and two with cutaneous melanoma, achieved partial responses. Prior anti-PD-1, anti-PD-L1 or anti-CTLA-4 therapy was allowed; roughly 40% had some.

Profiling relied on immunoSEQ multiplex PCR, and the TCRdb table lists in-frame clones only, not all of them. Found here are more than 65,000 clones, about 88% of them singletons; the top ten hold 0.65% to 0.9%. The CDR3 sequence is 15 residues long. V lost 3 bases and J lost 8, with 19 bases in between. In germline, CDR1 is MDHEN, CDR2 SYDVKM. The TCR sequence derives from an adult with an advanced solid tumor such as melanoma, head and neck, liver or kidney cancer. The chain combines TRBV28 with TRBJ1-1; tentative D call: TRBD1 (5 bases). This specimen consisted of CD4+ or CD8+ T cells sorted from blood, obtained in a trial of the OX40 agonist ivuxolimab. The CDR3 DNA reads TGTGCCAGCAGTTTCCCCGGTGGGGGGGTGGGAGAAGCTTTCTTT. Translating gives CASSFPGGGVGEAFF.